This TCR beta chain was identified in a study of T cell responses to AZD1222 COVID-19 vaccine (dated by TCRdb to about 2021). Study-wide context: TCR sequencing covered 230 or so trial participants: approximately 200 given two doses of AZD1222 and about 26 given two doses of MenACWY control vaccine. Trial participants were enrolled by age into subgroups of 18-55, 56-69 and 70-plus years, and approximately 150, 30 and 60 TCR-sequenced participants, respectively, were included in these subgroups. Study-wide conclusions, independent of this receptor: After two AZD1222 doses, both the breadth and the depth of spike-specific TCRs were significantly higher than at day 0 and than in MenACWY recipients. The 56-69-year group was small, and its depth increase did not reach significance, likely because of low power. Because no day 14 peak-response samples were available, the repertoires could be characterized only after the peak T cell response. Conclusions about previously exposed vaccinees are limited, since just six or seven AZD1222 recipients were seropositive for SARS-CoV-2 at baseline. The vaccine-associated CD4 TCRs covered the entire spike protein, and the dominant responses fell in regions 160-218 and 743-854. Epitopes outside the regions mutated in the B.1.351 and B.1.1.7 variants were reportedly recognized by nearly half of the unique spike-specific TCRs. Participants were mostly white British and included more females than males, and it was suggested by the authors that clonal diversity may have been underestimated.

In light of the paper, this sample's time point label describes: baseline before first vaccination. The treatment or condition label of this sample denotes: meningococcal conjugate vaccine given as trial control. Samples from vaccinated people were obtained from the UK trials COV001 and COV002, which included a single-blind randomized controlled phase 2/3 trial of AZD1222 (ChAdOx1 nCoV-19) in healthy adults. For TCRbeta chain sequencing, PBMC samples from trial participants were taken at day 0 and at day 28 after the second dose. The CDR3 has 17 amino acids, counting the end cysteine and phenylalanine. Just the 51-base CDR3 DNA is kept, in frame starting at base 1. CDR1 SNHLY and CDR2 FYNNEI were looked up in the germline V gene. At the junction V is shortened by 0 bases and J by 0 bases, with 12 bases in between. On this clone itself: Its antigen is not yet known. Per-nucleotide qualities are absent, and no much larger clonotype sits a single base away.

The CDR3 regions of human TCRbeta chains were subjected to immunosequencing. Under the source paper's analysis protocol: TCRs in the repertoires were compared against a reference library of SARS-CoV-2-specific TCRs that had been generated with the MIRA antigen-specificity platform. Breadth meant the fraction of unique TCRs that were SARS-CoV-2-associated, whereas depth meant the fraction of total T cells that were SARS-CoV-2-associated. Using the MIRA data, every spike-specific TCR was mapped to the spike region that the TCR reacted to and assigned to either a CD4 or a CD8 class. Log10-transformed breadth and depth values were compared by one-way ANOVA with Sidak's multiple comparisons tests. TCRdb stores this immuneACCESS table with in-frame sequences only. Part of the clones is absent; in the studies checked, under half of the shortfall reflects unresolved V genes, and no reason is known for the rest. The V and J calls and the clone size are those of that table, but D and trimming were determined from the DNA. The sample table lists around 160,000 clones, roughly 80% of them with a count of one. The ten largest clonotypes hold around 4.3% of the sample.

The TCR was taken from an adult in good health. The sequenced sample was peripheral blood, obtained on day 0 of MenACWY control vaccination. This receptor chain uses TRBV2 and TRBJ1-5; the D gene is perhaps TRBD1, from 5 matching bases. The DNA is as follows: TGTGCCAGCAGTGAAGCGGGGGGACTGATTAGCAATCAGCCCCAGCATTTT. Protein translation: CASSEAGGLISNQPQHF.